This T cell receptor (beta chain) was identified in a study of identical twins. Study-wide findings and caveats: One should note that invariant MAIT and iNKT cells could partly confound zero-insertion analyses.

Healthy Caucasians, and only they, were the donors. TCRdb used MiXCR to reprocess the 5' RACE reads, holding one entry per CDR3 protein. The profile shows 1.5 million to 2 million distinct CDR3 sequences, about 32% of them singletons. Notes on this clonotype: No antigen is known for it.

Between the trimmed V and J ends, which lost 2 bases and 4 bases, there was a span of 8 bases. CDR3 size: 13 residues. Germline CDR1 is MNHEY and CDR2 is SVGEGT. The source is a newborn girl in good health. The sample was cord blood. This rearrangement joins TRBV6-2 or TRBV6-3 to TRBJ1-2; D is unclear. The CDR3 nucleotides read TGTGCCAGCAGTTACAGGACGGCCTATGGCTACACCTTC. This encodes CASSYRTAYGYTF.